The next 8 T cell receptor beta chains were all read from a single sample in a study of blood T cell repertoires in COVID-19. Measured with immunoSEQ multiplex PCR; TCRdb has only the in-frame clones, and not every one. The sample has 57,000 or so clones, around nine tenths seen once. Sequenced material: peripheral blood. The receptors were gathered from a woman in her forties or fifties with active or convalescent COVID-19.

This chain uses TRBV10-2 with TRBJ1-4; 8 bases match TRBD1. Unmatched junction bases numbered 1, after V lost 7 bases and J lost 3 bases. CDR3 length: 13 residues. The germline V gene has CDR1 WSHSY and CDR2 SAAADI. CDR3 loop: CASKDRANEKLFF. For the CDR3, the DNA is TGCGCCAGCAAGGACAGGGCTAATGAAAAACTGTTTTTT.

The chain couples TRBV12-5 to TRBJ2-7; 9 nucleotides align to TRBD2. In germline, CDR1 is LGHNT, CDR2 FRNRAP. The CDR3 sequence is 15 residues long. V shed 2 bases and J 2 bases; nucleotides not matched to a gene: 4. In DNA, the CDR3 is TGTGCTAGTGGTTTGTACCCTAGCGGGGCCTACGAGCAGTACTTC. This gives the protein CASGLYPSGAYEQYF.

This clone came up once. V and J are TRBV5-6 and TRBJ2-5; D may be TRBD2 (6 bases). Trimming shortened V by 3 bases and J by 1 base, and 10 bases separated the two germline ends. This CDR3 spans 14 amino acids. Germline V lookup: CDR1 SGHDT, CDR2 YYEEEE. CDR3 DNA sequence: TGTGCCAGCAGCTCTATGCGGGGCCAAGAGACCCAGTACTTC. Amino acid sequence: CASSSMRGQETQYF.

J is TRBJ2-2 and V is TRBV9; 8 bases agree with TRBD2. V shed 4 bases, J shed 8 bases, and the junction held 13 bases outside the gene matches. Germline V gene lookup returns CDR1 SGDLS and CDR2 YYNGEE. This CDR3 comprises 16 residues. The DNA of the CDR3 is TGTGCCAGCAGCTTCGGAGCGGGGGAAGCTACAGGGGAGCTGTTTTTT. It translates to CASSFGAGEATGELFF.

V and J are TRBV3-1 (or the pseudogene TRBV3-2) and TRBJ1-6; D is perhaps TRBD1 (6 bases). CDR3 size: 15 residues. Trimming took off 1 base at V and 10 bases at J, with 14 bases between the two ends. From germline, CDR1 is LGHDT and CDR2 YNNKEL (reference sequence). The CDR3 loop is CASSQVGGAGSPLHF. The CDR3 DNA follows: TGTGCCAGCAGCCAAGTTGGGGGGGCCGGGTCACCCCTCCACTTT.

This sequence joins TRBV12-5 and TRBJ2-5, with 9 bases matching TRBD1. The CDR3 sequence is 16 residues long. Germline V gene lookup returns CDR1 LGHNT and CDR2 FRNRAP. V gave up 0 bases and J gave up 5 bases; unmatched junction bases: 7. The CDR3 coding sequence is TGTGCTAGTGGTTTGGTACCGGGACAGGGTCCCGAGACCCAGTACTTC. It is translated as CASGLVPGQGPETQYF. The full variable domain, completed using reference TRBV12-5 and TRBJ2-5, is DARVTQTPRHKVTEMGQEVTMRCQPILGHNTVFWYRQTMMQGLELLAYFRNRAPLDDSGMPKDRFSAEMPDATLATLKIQPSEPRDSAVYFCASGLVPGQGPETQYFGPGTRLLVL.

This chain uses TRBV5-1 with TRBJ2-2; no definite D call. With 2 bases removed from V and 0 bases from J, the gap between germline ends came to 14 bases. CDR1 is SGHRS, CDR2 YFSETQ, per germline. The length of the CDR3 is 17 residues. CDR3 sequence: CASSFSYAKPNTGELFF. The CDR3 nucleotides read TGCGCCAGCAGCTTTTCGTACGCTAAGCCGAACACCGGGGAGCTGTTTTTT.

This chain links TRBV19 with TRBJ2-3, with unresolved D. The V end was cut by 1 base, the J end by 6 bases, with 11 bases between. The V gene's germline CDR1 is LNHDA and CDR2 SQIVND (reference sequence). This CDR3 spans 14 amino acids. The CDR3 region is CASSIGLGRDTQYF. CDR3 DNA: TGTGCCAGTAGTATAGGTCTTGGCAGGGATACGCAGTATTTT.